This TCR beta chain appears in the sequencing data of a study of vaccination effects on CD4 cells after COVID-19. Study results and limitations: The authors studied few convalescent patients and collected no early post-infection timepoints.

Data came from immunoSEQ multiplex PCR; TCRdb stores just in-frame clones and leaves some out. There are about 55,000 clones in the sample; about two thirds occur only once, and around 19% lies in the top ten. This CDR3 is 13 amino acids long. The germline gives CDR1 LNHDA, CDR2 SQIVND (reference sequence). V dropped 4 bases and J dropped 4 bases, with 9 bases sitting between them. As concerns this clone: No antigen is known for it.

Peptide-pool stimulation followed by sequencing identified expanded antigen-specific CD4+ clonotypes in the ViraFEST assay. When around 9 days of culture had elapsed, CD4+ T cells were isolated. Vaccinees lacked prior SARS-CoV-2 infection and tested negative for nucleocapsid antibodies. Fresh IL-2-containing medium replaced half the medium on days 3 and 7. J is TRBJ2-3 and V is TRBV19; D is uncertain. The starting material was CD4+ T cells from PBMCs cultured with SARS-CoV-2 spike peptides, obtained before COVID-19 vaccination. The clonotype was recovered from a human donor who received a COVID-19 vaccine. The CDR3 sequence is CASSKRPADTQYF. In DNA form, the CDR3 reads TGTGCCAGTAGTAAGCGCCCGGCAGATACGCAGTATTTT.